The 2 T cell receptor beta chains given below trace back to one sample, sequenced in a study of cytomegalovirus exposure and HLA in healthy donors. The primer mix had 60 Vbeta and 13 Jbeta primers. Data came from immunoSEQ multiplex PCR; TCRdb stores just in-frame clones and leaves some out. The data hold some 130,000 clones, with over 75% observed a single time. Material for sequencing was PBMCs. The receptors come from a male donor in good health and CMV-seropositive.

The genes are TRBV5-1 and TRBJ1-1; 8 nucleotides agree with TRBD1. Unmatched junction bases numbered 9, after V lost 3 bases and J lost 2 bases. Germline V gene lookup returns CDR1 SGHRS and CDR2 YFSETQ. The CDR3 spans 16 residues. In DNA form, the CDR3 reads TGCGCCAGCAGCTCCATAGGCGGACAGGGCAACACTGAAGCTTTCTTT. Protein product: CASSSIGGQGNTEAFF.

J is TRBJ1-1 and V is TRBV27; possible D gene TRBD1, 5 bases. The CDR3 is 15 residues long. V lost 1 base and J lost 3, with 12 bases in between. Per germline, CDR1 MNHEY and CDR2 SMNVEV (reference sequence). CDR3 nucleotides: TGTGCCAGCAGTTTATATGGGTTAGGGGACACTGAAGCTTTCTTT. Protein product: CASSLYGLGDTEAFF.